Given below is one T cell receptor beta chain in context. Profiled with immunoSEQ multiplex PCR; TCRdb holds only in-frame clones, not every one. The table records 2,500,000 or so clones, 92% of them present only once. The sample comes from a study of shared clonotypes between healthy human individuals. V gave up 1 base and J gave up 10 bases, with 8 bases separating them. CDR1 is MDHEN, CDR2 SYDVKM, per germline. CDR3 length: 12 amino acids. The receptor was isolated from a man aged 18 to 35 in good health. Some clones in this sample may be carry-over from other donors' samples. Sequencing used naive CD4+ T cells from PBMCs. Subset given: CD45RA+ positively selected. This chain links TRBV28 with TRBJ2-1; no clear D. The CDR3 reads CASSLLIQEQFF. The CDR3, as DNA: TGTGCCAGCAGTTTATTGATCCAGGAGCAGTTCTTC.